This T cell receptor beta chain was sequenced during a study of blood T cell repertoires in COVID-19. Background on the study: The United States, Italy and Spain provided the acute and convalescent COVID-19 samples. T cells, B-cell-depleted T cells, or PBMCs supplied cDNA or gDNA.

Germline V CDR1 and CDR2: SNHLY, FYNNEI. V lost 6 bases, J lost 4 bases, and 10 bases lay in between. CDR3 length: 12 amino acids. Ages ranged from about 18 to 89 years, with residence in fewer than 25 US areas. Cohort placement rested on clinical history that participants reported themselves. Repertoires were generated with immunoSEQ multiplex PCR, while TCRdb's copy carries only in-frame clones and drops some. Of more than 200,000 clones in the sample, 80% to 90% were seen once. The TCR was taken from a woman under 40 who had recovered from COVID-19. The chain links TRBV2 to TRBJ2-7, with D perhaps matching TRBD2 (5 bases). Sequencing used PBMCs or T cells enriched from blood (not recorded which). The CDR3 bases are TGTGCCAGCAGCCGAGGGTCTTACGAGCAGTACTTC. Translated: CASSRGSYEQYF. Filled out from reference TRBV2 and TRBJ2-7, the complete variable domain reads EPEVTQTPSHQVTQMGQEVILRCVPISNHLYFYWYRQILGQKVEFLVSFYNNEISEKSEIFDDQFSVERPDGSNFTLKIRSTKLEDSAMYFCASSRGSYEQYFGPGTRLTVT.